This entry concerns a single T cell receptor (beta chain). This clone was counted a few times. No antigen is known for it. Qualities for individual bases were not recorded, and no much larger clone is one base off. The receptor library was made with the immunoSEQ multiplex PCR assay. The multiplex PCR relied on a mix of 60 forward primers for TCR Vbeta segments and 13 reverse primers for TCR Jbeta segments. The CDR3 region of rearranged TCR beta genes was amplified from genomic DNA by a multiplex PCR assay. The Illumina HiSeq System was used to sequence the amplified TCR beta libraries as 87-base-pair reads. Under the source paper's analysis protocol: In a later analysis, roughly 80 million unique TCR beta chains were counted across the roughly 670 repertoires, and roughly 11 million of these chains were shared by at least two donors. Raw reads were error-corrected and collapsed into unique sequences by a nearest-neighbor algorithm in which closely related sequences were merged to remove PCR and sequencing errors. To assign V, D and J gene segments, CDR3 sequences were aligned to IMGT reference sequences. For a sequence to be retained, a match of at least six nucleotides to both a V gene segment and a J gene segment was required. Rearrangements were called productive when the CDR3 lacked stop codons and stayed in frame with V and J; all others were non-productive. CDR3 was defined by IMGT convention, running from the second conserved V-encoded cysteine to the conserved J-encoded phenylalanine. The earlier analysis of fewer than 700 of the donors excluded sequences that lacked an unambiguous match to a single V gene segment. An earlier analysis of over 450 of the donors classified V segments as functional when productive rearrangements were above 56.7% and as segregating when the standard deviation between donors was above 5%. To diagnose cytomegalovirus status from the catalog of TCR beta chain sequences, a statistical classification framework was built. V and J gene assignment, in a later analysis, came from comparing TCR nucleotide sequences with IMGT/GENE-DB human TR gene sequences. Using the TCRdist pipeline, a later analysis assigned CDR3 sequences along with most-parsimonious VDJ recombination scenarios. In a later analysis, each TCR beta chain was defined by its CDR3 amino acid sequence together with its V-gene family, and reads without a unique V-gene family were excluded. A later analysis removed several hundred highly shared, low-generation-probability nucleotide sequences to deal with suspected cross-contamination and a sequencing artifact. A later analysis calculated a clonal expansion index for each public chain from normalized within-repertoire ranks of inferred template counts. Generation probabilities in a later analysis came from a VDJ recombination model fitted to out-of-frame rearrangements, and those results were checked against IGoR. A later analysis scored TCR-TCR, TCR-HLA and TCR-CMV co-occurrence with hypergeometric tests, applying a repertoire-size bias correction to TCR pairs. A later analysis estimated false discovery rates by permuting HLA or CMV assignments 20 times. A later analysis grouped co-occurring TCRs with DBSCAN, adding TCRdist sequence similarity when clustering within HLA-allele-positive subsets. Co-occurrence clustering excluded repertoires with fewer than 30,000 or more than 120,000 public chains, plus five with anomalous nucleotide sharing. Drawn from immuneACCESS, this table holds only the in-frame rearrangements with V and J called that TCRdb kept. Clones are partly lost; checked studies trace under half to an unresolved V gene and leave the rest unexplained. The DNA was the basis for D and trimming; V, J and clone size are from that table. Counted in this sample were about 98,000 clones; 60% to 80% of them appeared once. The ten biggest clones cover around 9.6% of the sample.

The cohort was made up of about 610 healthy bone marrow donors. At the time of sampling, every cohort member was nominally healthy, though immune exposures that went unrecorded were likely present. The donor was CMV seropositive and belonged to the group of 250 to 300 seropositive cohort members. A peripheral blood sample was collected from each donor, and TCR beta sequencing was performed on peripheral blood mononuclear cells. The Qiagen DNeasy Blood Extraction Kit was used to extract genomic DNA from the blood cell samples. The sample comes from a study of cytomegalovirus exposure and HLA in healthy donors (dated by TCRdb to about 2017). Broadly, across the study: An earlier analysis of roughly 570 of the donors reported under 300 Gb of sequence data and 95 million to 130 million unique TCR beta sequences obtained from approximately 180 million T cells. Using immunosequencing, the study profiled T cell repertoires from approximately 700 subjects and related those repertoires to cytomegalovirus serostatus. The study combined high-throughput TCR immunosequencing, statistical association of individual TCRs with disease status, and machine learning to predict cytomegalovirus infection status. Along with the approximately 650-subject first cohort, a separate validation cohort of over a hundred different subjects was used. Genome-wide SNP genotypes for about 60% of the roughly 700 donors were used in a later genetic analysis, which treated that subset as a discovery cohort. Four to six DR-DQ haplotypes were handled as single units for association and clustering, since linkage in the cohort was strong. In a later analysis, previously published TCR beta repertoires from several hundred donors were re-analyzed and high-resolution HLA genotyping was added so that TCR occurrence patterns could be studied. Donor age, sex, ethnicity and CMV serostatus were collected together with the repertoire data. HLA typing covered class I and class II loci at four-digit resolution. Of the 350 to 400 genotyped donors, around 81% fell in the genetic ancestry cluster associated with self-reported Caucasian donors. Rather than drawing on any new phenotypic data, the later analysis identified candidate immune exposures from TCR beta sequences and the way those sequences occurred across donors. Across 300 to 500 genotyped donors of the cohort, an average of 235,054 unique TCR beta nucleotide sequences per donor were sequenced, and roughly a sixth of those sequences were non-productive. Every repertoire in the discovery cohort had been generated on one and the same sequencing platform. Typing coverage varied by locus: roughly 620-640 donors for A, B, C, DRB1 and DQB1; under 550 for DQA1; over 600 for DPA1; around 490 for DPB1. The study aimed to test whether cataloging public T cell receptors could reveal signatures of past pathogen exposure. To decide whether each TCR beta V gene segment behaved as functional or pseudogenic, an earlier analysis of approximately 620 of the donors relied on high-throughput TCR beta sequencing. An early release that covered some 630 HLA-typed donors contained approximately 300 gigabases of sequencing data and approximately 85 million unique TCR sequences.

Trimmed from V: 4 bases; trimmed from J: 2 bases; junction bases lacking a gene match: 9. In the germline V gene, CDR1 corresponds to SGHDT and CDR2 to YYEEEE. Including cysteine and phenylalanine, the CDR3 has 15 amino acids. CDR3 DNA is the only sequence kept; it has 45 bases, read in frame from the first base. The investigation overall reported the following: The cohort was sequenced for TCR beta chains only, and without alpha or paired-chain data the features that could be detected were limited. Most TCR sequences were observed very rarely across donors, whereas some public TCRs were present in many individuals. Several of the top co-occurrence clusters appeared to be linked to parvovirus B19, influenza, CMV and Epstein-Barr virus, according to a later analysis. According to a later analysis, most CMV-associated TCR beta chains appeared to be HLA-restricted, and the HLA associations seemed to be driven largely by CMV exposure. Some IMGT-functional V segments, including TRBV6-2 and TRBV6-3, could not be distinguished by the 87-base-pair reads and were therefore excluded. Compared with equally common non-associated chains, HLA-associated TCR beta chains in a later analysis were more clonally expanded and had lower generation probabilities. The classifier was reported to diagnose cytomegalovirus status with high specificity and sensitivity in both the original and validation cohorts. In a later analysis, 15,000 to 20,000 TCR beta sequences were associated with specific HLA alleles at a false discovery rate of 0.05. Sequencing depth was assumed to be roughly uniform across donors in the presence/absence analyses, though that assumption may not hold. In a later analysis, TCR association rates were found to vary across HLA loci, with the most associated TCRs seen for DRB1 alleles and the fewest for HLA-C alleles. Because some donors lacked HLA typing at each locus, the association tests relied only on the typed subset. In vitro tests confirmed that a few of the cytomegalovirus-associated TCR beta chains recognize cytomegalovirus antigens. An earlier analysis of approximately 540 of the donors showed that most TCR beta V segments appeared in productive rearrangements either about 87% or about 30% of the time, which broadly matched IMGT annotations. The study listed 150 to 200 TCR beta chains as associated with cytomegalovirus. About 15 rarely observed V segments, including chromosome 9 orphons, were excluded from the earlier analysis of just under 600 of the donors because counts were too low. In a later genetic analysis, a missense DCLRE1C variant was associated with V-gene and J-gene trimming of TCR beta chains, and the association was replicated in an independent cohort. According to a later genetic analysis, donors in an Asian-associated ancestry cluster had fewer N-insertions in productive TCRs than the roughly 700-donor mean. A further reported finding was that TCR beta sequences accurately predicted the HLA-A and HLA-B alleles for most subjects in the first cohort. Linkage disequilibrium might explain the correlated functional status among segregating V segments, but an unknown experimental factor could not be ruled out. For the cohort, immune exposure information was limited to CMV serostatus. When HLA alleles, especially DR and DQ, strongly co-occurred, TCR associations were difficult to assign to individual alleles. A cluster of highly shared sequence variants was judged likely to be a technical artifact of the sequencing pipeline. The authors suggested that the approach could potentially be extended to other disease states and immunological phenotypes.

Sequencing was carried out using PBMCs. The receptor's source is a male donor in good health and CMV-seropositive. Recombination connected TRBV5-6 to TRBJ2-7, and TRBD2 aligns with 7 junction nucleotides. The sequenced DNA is TGTGCCAGCAGCCCGTTGACTAGCATGGCCTACGAGCAGTACTTC. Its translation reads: CASSPLTSMAYEQYF.